This TCR beta chain appears in the sequencing data of a study of T cell responses to AZD1222 COVID-19 vaccine (dated by TCRdb to the early 2020s). At the level of the whole study: AZD1222 recipients given second doses at about 4 weeks or at about 12 weeks were pooled, since spike-specific TCR depth and breadth were not found to differ between the two schedules. A total of just over 230 trial participants underwent TCR sequencing, of whom 200 to 220 had received two doses of AZD1222 and approximately 26 had received two doses of the MenACWY control vaccine. Trial participants were enrolled by age into 18-55, 56-69 and 70-plus year subgroups, with around 150, 28 and 57 TCR-sequenced participants respectively.

The CDR3 regions of human TCRbeta chains were subjected to immunosequencing. The study's own analysis went as follows. Repertoire TCRs were checked for matches against a reference library of SARS-CoV-2-specific TCRs that had been generated using the MIRA antigen-specificity platform. Breadth meant the fraction of unique TCRs that were SARS-CoV-2-associated, whereas depth meant the fraction of total T cells that were SARS-CoV-2-associated. Using the MIRA data, each spike-specific TCR was assigned both to the spike region to which the TCR was reactive and to a CD4 or CD8 class. Log10-transformed breadth and depth values were compared by one-way ANOVA with Sidak's multiple comparisons tests. The immuneACCESS repertoire file appears here via TCRdb, limited to in-frame rearrangements. These files lack a portion of the clones; in checked studies, under half of the deficit traces to unresolved V genes, and the cause of the others is not known. That table is the source of V, J and clone size, and D and trimming were worked out from the DNA. The sample table records tens of thousands of clones; around 85% of these occur just once. Around 17% of the sample is in the top ten clones.

Interpreted using the paper, the time point label stands for: baseline before first vaccination. Vaccinee samples were obtained from the UK trials COV001 and COV002, which included a single-blind randomized controlled phase 2/3 trial of AZD1222 (ChAdOx1 nCoV-19) in healthy adults. For TCRbeta chain sequencing, PBMC samples were collected from trial participants at day 0 and at day 28 after the second dose. Overall study results and their limits: After two AZD1222 doses, spike-specific TCR breadth and depth were significantly higher than at day 0 and than in MenACWY recipients. Only six or seven AZD1222 recipients were SARS-CoV-2 seropositive at baseline, limiting conclusions about previously exposed vaccinees. Participants were mostly white British, with more females than males. The authors suggested clonal diversity may have been underestimated. Nearly half of unique spike-specific TCRs reportedly recognized epitopes outside regions mutated in the B.1.351 and B.1.1.7 variants. The 56-69-year group was small, and its depth increase did not reach significance, likely because of low power. No day 14 peak-response samples were available, so repertoires were characterized only after the peak T cell response. The whole spike protein was spanned by vaccine-associated CD4 TCRs, and dominant responses were seen in regions 160-218 and 743-854.

With respect to this clone: What this receptor recognizes is not known. Base qualities are not recorded, but no much larger clone differs from it by a single base.

CDR1 and CDR2, looked up from the germline V gene, are SGDLS and YYNGEE. The CDR3 has 15 amino acids, counting the end cysteine and phenylalanine. Of the read, only the CDR3 DNA is kept; its 45 bases are in frame from base 1. V and J lose 3 bases and 7 bases, and a span of 14 bases separates them. Recombination linked TRBV9 to TRBJ1-6; no D gene can be assigned with confidence. The material sequenced was peripheral blood, taken on day 0 of AZD1222 vaccination. The source of this sequence is an adult in good health. The bases are TGTGCCAGCAGCGAGGTCGGCAGTACCAATTCACCCCTCCACTTT. It translates as CASSEVGSTNSPLHF.